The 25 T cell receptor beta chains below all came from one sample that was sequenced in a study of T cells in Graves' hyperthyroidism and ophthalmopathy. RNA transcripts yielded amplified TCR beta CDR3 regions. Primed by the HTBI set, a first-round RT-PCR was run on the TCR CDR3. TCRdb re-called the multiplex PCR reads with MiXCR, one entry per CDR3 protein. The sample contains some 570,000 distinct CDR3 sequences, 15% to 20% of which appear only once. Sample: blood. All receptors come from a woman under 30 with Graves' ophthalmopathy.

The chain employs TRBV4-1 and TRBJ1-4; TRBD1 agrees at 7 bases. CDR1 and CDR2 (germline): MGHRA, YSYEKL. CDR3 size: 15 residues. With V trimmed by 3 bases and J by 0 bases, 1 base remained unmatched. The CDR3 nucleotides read TGCGCCAGCAGCCATGGACAGGCAACTAATGAAAAACTGTTTTTT. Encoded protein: CASSHGQATNEKLFF.

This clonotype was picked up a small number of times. CDR3 nucleotides: TGTGCCAGTAGGATGAGGGGGGACTACAATGAGCAGTTCTTC. Its protein is CASRMRGDYNEQFF. The chain couples TRBV19 to TRBJ2-1; the D call may be TRBD1 or TRBD2 (6 bases each). The CDR3 is 14 residues long. Germline V lookup: CDR1 LNHDA, CDR2 SQIVND (reference sequence). Trimming shortened V by 6 bases and J by 3 bases, and 12 bases separated the two germline ends.

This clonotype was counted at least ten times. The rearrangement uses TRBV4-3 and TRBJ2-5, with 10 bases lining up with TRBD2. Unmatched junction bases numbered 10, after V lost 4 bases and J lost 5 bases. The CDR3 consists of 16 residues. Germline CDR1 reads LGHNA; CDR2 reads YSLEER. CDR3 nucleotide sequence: TGCGCCAGCAGCCCTACCCGCCTAGCGGGAGTTGAGACCCAGTACTTC. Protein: CASSPTRLAGVETQYF.

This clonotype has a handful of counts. The chain's CDR3 is CASSPPRDTEAFF. DNA for the CDR3: TGCGCCAGCAGCCCCCCCAGGGACACTGAAGCTTTCTTT. The V gene is TRBV5-1, the J gene TRBJ1-1, with TRBD1 as a possible D gene (5 bases). Between the trimmed V and J ends, which lost 4 bases and 3 bases, there was a span of 10 bases. Germline V gene data show CDR1 as SGHRS and CDR2 as YFSETQ. This CDR3 contains 13 residues.

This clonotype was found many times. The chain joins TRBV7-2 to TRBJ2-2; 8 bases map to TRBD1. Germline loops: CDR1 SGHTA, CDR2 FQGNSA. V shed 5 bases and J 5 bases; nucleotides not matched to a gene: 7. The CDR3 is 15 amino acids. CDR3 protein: CASSNFRDRTGELFF. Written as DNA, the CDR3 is TGTGCCAGCAGCAATTTCCGGGACAGGACCGGGGAGCTGTTTTTT.

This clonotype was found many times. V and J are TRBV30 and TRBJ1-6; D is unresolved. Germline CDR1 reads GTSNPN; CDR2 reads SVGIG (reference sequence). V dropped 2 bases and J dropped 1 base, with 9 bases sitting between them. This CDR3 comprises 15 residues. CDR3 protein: CAWSPTRSYNSPLHF. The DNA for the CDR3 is TGTGCCTGGAGTCCGACTCGGTCCTATAATTCACCCCTCCACTTT.

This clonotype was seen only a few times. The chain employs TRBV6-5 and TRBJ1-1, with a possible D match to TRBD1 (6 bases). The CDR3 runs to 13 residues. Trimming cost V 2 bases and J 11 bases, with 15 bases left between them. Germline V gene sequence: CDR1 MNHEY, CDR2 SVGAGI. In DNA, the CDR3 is TGTGCCAGCAGTTACACCACAGGGCTCGAGGCTTTCTTT. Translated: CASSYTTGLEAFF.

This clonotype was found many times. CDR3 DNA: TGTGCCTGGGGTGCCGACAGGGATCAGCCCCAGCATTTT. As protein: CAWGADRDQPQHF. This rearrangement joins TRBV30 to TRBJ1-5, with 7 positions matching TRBD1. Germline CDR1 is GTSNPN and CDR2 is SVGIG (reference sequence). The CDR3 length is 13 residues. With V trimmed by 5 bases and J by 5 bases, 6 bases remained unmatched.

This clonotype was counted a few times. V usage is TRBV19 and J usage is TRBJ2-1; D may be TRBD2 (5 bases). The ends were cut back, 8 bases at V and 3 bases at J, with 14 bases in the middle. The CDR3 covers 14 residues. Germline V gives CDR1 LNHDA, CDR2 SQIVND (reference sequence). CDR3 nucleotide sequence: TGTGCCAGTCAAGGCGGACTGGACTACAATGAGCAGTTCTTC. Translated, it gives CASQGGLDYNEQFF.

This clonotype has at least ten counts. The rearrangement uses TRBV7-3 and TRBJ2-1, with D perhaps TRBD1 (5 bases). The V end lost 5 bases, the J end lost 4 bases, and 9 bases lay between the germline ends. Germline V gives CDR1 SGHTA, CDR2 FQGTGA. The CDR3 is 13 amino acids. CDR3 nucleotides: TGTGCCAGCAGCCGAGACAGTTACAATGAGCAGTTCTTC. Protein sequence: CASSRDSYNEQFF.

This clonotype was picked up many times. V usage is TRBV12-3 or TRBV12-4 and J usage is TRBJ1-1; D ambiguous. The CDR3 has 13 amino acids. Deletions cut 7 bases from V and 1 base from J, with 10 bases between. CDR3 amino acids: CASTLKRNTEAFF. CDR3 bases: TGTGCCAGCACCCTAAAACGGAACACTGAAGCTTTCTTT.

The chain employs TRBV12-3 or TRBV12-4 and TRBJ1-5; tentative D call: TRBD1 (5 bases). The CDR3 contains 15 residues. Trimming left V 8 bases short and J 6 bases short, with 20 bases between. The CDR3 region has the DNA TGTGCCAGCCGACCGCCAGGGTCAAGAAGTCAGCCCCAGCATTTT. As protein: CASRPPGSRSQPQHF.

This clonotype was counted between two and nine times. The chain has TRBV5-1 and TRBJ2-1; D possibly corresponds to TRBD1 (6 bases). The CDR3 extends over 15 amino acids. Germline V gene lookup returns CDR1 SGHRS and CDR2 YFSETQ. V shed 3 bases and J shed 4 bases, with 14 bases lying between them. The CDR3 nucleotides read TGCGCCAGCAGCTGGATCCCGGGACAATACAATGAGCAGTTCTTC. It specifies CASSWIPGQYNEQFF.

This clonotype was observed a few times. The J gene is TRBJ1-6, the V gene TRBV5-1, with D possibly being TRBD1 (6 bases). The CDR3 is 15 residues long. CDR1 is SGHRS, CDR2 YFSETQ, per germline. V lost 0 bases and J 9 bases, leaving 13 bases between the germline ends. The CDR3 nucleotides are TGCGCCAGCAGCTTGGGAGGGGGTAAGATTTCACCCCTCCACTTT. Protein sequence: CASSLGGGKISPLHF.

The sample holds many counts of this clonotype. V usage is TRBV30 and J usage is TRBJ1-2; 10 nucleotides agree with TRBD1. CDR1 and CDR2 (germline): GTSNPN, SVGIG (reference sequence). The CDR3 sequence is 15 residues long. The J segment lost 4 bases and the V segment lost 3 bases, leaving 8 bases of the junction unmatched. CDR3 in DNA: TGTGCCTGGAGCACCGGACAGGGGGGGGTCTATGGCTACACCTTC. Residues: CAWSTGQGGVYGYTF.

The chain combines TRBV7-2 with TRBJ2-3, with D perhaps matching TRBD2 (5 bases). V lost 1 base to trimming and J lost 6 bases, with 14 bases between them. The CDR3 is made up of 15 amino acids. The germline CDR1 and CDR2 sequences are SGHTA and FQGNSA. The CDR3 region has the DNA TGTGCCAGCAGCTTAGTTAGCGACCCGCGGGATACGCAGTATTTT. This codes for CASSLVSDPRDTQYF.

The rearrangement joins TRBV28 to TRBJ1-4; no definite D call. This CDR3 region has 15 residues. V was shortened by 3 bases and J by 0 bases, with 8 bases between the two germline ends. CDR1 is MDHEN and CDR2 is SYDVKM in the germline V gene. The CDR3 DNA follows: TGTGCCAGCAGTTTCGTCGGCACAACTAATGAAAAACTGTTTTTT. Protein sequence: CASSFVGTTNEKLFF.

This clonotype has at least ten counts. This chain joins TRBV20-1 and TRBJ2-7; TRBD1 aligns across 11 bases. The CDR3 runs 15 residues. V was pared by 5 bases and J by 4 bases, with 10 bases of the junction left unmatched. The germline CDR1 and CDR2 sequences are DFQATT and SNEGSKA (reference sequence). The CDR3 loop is CSAAPPDRGLYEQYF. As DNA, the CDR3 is TGCAGTGCTGCCCCCCCGGACAGGGGGCTTTACGAGCAGTACTTC.

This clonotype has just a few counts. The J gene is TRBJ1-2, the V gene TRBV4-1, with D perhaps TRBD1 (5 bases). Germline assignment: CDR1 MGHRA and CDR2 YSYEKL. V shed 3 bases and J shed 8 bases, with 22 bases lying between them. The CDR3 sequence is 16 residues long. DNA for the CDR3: TGCGCCAGCAGCCACATAGGGAGTTTGGGGGAAGGGGGCTACACCTTC. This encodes CASSHIGSLGEGGYTF.

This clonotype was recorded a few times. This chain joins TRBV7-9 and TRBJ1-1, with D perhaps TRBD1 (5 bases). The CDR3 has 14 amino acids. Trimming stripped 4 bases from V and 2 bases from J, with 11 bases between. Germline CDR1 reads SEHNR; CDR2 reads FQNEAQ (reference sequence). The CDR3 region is CASSWPGENTEAFF. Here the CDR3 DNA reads TGTGCCAGCAGCTGGCCGGGGGAAAACACTGAAGCTTTCTTT. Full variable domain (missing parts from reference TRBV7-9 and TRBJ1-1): DTGVSQNPRHKITKRGQNVTFRCDPISEHNRLYWYRQTLGQGPEFLTYFQNEAQLEKSRLLSDRFSAERPKGSFSTLEIQRTEQGDSAMYLCASSWPGENTEAFFGQGTRLTVV.

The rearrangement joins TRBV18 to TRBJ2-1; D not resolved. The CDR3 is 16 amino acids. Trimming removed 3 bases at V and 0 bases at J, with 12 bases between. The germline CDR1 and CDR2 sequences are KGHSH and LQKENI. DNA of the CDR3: TGTGCCAGCTCACCGGGATACGAGAGCTCCTACAATGAGCAGTTCTTC. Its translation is CASSPGYESSYNEQFF.

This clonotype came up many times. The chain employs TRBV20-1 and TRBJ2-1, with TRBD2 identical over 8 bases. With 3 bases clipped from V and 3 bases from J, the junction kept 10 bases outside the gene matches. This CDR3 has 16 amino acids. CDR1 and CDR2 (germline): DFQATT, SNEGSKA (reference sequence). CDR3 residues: CSASPLSGGYYNEQFF. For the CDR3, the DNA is TGCAGTGCTAGTCCCTTGAGCGGGGGATACTACAATGAGCAGTTCTTC.

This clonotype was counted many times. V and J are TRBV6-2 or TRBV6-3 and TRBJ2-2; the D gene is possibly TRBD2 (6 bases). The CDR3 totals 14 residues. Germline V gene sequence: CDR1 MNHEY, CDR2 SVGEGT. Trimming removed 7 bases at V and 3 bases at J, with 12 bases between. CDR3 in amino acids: CASNAGRDTGELFF. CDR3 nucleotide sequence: TGTGCCAGCAATGCGGGGCGCGACACCGGGGAGCTGTTTTTT.

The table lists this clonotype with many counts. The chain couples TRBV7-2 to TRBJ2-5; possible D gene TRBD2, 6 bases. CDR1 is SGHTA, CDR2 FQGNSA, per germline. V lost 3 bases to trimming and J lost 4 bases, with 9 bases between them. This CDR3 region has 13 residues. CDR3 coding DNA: TGTGCCAGCAGCTTCCAGGGAGGAGAGACCCAGTACTTC. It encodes CASSFQGGETQYF.

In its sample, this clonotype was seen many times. DNA for the CDR3: TGTGCTAGTGGTTTGGGGCAGAACACTGAAGCTTTCTTT. Protein product: CASGLGQNTEAFF. The chain combines TRBV12-5 with TRBJ1-1; D is unresolved. The CDR3 consists of 13 residues. Trimming removed 1 base at V and 1 base at J, with 4 bases between. Germline V lookup: CDR1 LGHNT, CDR2 FRNRAP.